The subject of this entry is one TCR beta chain. The source of the sample is a study of CD8 T cells in Susac syndrome. An input of 0.5 to 1 ug of RNA was subjected to reverse transcription using random hexamers. TCRdb fed the immunoSEQ multiplex PCR reads into MiXCR, producing one record per CDR3 protein. The sample shows about 25,000 distinct CDR3 sequences, around 94% of them seen only once. Germline V gene data show CDR1 as SGDLS and CDR2 as YYNGEE. The CDR3 is 16 amino acids. V was clipped by 1 base and J by 5 bases, with 18 bases between them. This receptor was obtained from a human donor in good health. Sequencing was done on a sample of CD8+ T cells from PBMCs. V is TRBV9 and J is TRBJ2-5, with D possibly called TRBD1 or TRBD2 (5 bases each). CDR3 region: CASSVNTRGGPETQYF. In DNA form, the CDR3 reads TGTGCCAGCAGCGTAAATACTCGTGGGGGTCCGGAGACCCAGTACTTC.